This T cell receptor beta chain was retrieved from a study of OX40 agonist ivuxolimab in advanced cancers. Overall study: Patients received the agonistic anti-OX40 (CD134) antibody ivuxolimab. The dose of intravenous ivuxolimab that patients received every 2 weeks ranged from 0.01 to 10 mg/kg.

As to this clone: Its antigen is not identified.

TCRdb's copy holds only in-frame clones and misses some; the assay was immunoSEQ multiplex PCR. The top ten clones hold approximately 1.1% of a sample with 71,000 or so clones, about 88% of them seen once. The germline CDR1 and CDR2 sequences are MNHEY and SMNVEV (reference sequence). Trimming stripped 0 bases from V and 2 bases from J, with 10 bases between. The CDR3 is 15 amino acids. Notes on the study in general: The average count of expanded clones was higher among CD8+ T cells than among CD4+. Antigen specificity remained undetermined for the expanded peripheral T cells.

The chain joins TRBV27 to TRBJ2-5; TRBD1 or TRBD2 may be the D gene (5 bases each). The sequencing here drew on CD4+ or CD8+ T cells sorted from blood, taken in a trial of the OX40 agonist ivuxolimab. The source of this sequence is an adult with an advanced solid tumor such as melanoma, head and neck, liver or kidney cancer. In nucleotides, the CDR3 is TGTGCCAGCAGTTTATCTGCAGAGGGGCAAGAGACCCAGTACTTC. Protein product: CASSLSAEGQETQYF.